Below, one TCR beta chain is given with its context. The sample comes from a study of OX40 agonist ivuxolimab in advanced cancers. This table comes from immunoSEQ multiplex PCR, and its TCRdb copy is limited to in-frame clones, with some not included. The table has fewer than 90,000 clones, about 90% seen once; the top ten hold less than 0.85%. Germline CDR1 and CDR2: SGHNT and YENEEA. The CDR3 runs to 13 residues. Trimming removed 4 bases at V and 1 base at J, with 8 bases between. The gene calls are TRBV11-3 and TRBJ2-7, with unresolved D. This TCR came from an adult with an advanced solid tumor such as melanoma, head and neck, liver or kidney cancer. Specimen: CD4+ or CD8+ T cells sorted from blood, collected in a trial of the OX40 agonist ivuxolimab. CDR3 DNA: TGTGCCAGCAGCTCGGGCAGTTCCTACGAGCAGTACTTC. Its protein product is CASSSGSSYEQYF.